The 26 T cell receptor beta chains in this list originate from one sample, sequenced in a study of shared clonotypes between healthy human individuals. Only in-frame clones appear in the TCRdb table, and some are missing; sequencing was by immunoSEQ multiplex PCR. The table records roughly 400,000 clones, roughly 96% of them present only once. The sample comprised memory CD8+ T cells sorted from blood. Subset reported: CD45RO+ cells pooled with CCR7-negative TemRA cells. These receptors were collected from a man aged 25 to 45 in good health.

J is TRBJ2-1 and V is TRBV10-3; D tentatively reads TRBD1 or TRBD2 (5 bases each). The CDR3 has 16 amino acids. The germline gives CDR1 ENHRY, CDR2 SYGVKD. Trimming cost V 2 bases and J 4 bases, with 15 bases left between them. CDR3 in DNA: TGTGCCATCAGTGAGGCCCGGGACGAGCTGTACAATGAGCAGTTCTTC. Translation: CAISEARDELYNEQFF.

The V and J genes are TRBV7-8 and TRBJ2-1, with D maybe TRBD1 (6 bases). The V gene's germline CDR1 is SGHVS and CDR2 FQNEAQ. Trimming removed 2 bases at V and 1 base at J, with 9 bases between. The CDR3 totals 15 residues. CDR3 region: CASSLTGMSYNEQFF. Here the CDR3 DNA reads TGTGCCAGCAGCTTAACAGGGATGTCCTACAATGAGCAGTTCTTC.

This chain connects TRBV6-5 to TRBJ2-5; TRBD1 matches at 7 bases. Germline trimming cut 5 bases from V and 4 bases from J; bases unmatched to any gene: 7. The germline V gene encodes CDR1 MNHEY and CDR2 SVGAGI. The CDR3 covers 14 residues. CDR3 coding DNA: TGTGCCAGCAGTCTGATACAGGGGAGAGAGACCCAGTACTTC. This gives the protein CASSLIQGRETQYF.

The chain combines TRBV19 with TRBJ1-2; the match to TRBD1 covers 7 bases. CDR3 size: 16 residues. V trimming: 5 bases; J trimming: 8 bases; junction bases outside the gene matches: 17. Germline V gene sequence: CDR1 LNHDA, CDR2 SQIVND (reference sequence). This CDR3 reads CASSPPGTAGRGGYTF. In nucleotides, the CDR3 is TGTGCCAGTAGTCCACCCGGGACAGCTGGGAGGGGAGGCTACACCTTC.

This sequence joins TRBV10-1 and TRBJ2-3; 8 bases align to TRBD1. The CDR3 spans 15 residues. CDR1 and CDR2 from the germline V gene are WNHNN and SYGVQD (reference sequence). The V segment lost 8 bases and the J segment 0 bases; nucleotides outside the gene matches: 7. CDR3 amino acids: CASRWDRPSTDTQYF. Written as DNA, the CDR3 is TGCGCCAGCCGATGGGACAGGCCGAGCACAGATACGCAGTATTTT.

V gene TRBV15 combines with J gene TRBJ2-7, with TRBD1 as a possible D gene (6 bases). Trimming pared 1 base from V and 5 bases from J, leaving 9 bases between. This CDR3 has 13 residues. Per germline, CDR1 LNHNV and CDR2 YYDKDF (reference sequence). Here the CDR3 reads CATSRAPGDEQYF. DNA for the CDR3: TGTGCCACCAGCAGAGCCCCAGGGGACGAGCAGTACTTC.

The chain recombines TRBV27 with TRBJ1-2; a possible D gene is TRBD1 (5 bases). This CDR3 has 16 residues. V lost 6 bases and J 1 base, leaving 18 bases between the germline ends. The germline V gene encodes CDR1 MNHEY and CDR2 SMNVEV (reference sequence). The CDR3 bases are TGTGCCAGCAGCAGGGCGTGGGCCTCCGTTAACTATGGCTACACCTTC. Protein sequence: CASSRAWASVNYGYTF.

The gene calls are TRBV5-4 and TRBJ1-1; D call uncertain. The V gene lost 2 bases and the J gene lost 6 bases, with 5 bases spanning the gap. The CDR3 spans 11 residues. The germline gives CDR1 SGHNT, CDR2 YYREEE (reference sequence). This CDR3 reads CASSFGPEAFF. Here the CDR3 DNA reads TGTGCCAGCAGCTTTGGCCCTGAAGCTTTCTTT. Full variable domain (missing parts from reference TRBV5-4 and TRBJ1-1): ETGVTQSPTHLIKTRGQQVTLRCSSQSGHNTVSWYQQALGQGPQFIFQYYREEENGRGNFPPRFSGLQFPNYSSELNVNALELDDSALYLCASSFGPEAFFGQGTRLTVV.

Concerning this clone: At the DNA level, this CDR3 is encoded by other sequences in the same sample as well. The rearrangement links TRBV7-2 to TRBJ1-1, with D perhaps matching TRBD1 (6 bases). There are 14 residues in the CDR3. V dropped 3 bases and J dropped 4 bases, with 12 bases sitting between them. Germline assignment: CDR1 SGHTA and CDR2 FQGNSA. CDR3 in DNA: TGTGCCAGCAGCTTGGCGTGGGGGGCCACTGAAGCTTTCTTT. Amino acids: CASSLAWGATEAFF.

The rearrangement links TRBV10-3 to TRBJ2-3; D gene unclear. The CDR3 covers 14 residues. V was cut by 0 bases and J by 2 bases, with 6 bases left in between. CDR1 and CDR2 from the germline V gene are ENHRY and SYGVKD. CDR3 sequence reads: CAISESTNTDTQYF. The CDR3 region has the DNA TGTGCCATCAGTGAGTCCACAAACACAGATACGCAGTATTTT.

CDR3 residues: CAISRTETYEQYF. The CDR3 DNA is TGTGCCATCAGCCGAACGGAGACCTACGAGCAGTACTTC. V gene TRBV10-3 combines with J gene TRBJ2-7; D ambiguous. Germline loops: CDR1 ENHRY, CDR2 SYGVKD. Trimming took off 6 bases at V and 2 bases at J, with 11 bases between the two ends. The CDR3 extends over 13 amino acids.

The V and J genes are TRBV30 and TRBJ2-5; no clear D gene. Germline V gene lookup returns CDR1 GTSNPN and CDR2 SVGIG (reference sequence). The CDR3 consists of 16 residues. Deletions cut 0 bases from V and 0 bases from J, with 14 bases between. CDR3 coding DNA: TGTGCCTGGAGTGTAGGGCCGCTACGTTACCAAGAGACCCAGTACTTC. Translation: CAWSVGPLRYQETQYF.

The CDR3 protein is CSVDSGLETQYF. The CDR3 DNA follows: TGCAGCGTTGATTCGGGGCTGGAGACCCAGTACTTC. The chain combines TRBV29-1 with TRBJ2-5; D may correspond to TRBD1 or TRBD2 (5 bases each). The CDR3 sequence is 12 residues long. Trimming shortened V by 3 bases and J by 5 bases, and 10 bases separated the two germline ends. Germline V gene sequence: CDR1 SQVTM, CDR2 ANQGSEA.

The genes are TRBV19 and TRBJ1-5; the D is unclear. The CDR3 covers 13 residues. Germline V gene lookup returns CDR1 LNHDA and CDR2 SQIVND (reference sequence). The V gene lost 5 bases and the J gene lost 6 bases, with 11 bases spanning the gap. CDR3 DNA: TGTGCCAGTAGTGATTTTAGAGCTCAGCCCCAGCATTTT. Its translation: CASSDFRAQPQHF.

The chain joins TRBV6-1 to TRBJ2-7; 8 bases fit TRBD2. There are 14 residues in the CDR3. V dropped 6 bases and J dropped 3; count of bases not matched to a gene: 7. The germline V gene encodes CDR1 MNHNS and CDR2 SASEGT. Written as DNA, the CDR3 is TGTGCCAGCAGAGAACTAGCGGATAACTACGAGCAGTACTTC. This codes for CASRELADNYEQYF.

For this clone: Other DNA sequences within the sample encode an identical CDR3. The chain links TRBV29-1 to TRBJ1-5; D is possibly TRBD1 (5 bases). Trimming took 6 bases from V and 3 from J, leaving 9 bases between them. Germline V gene lookup returns CDR1 SQVTM and CDR2 ANQGSEA. The CDR3 has 12 amino acids. CDR3 loop: CSVGDSNQPQHF. In DNA form, the CDR3 reads TGCAGCGTGGGGGACTCCAATCAGCCCCAGCATTTT.

The gene calls are TRBV2 and TRBJ1-4; 7 bases map to TRBD1. J gave up 7 bases and V 11 bases, and 7 bases lay outside the gene matches. The CDR3 loop spans 12 amino acids. The V gene's germline CDR1 is SNHLY and CDR2 FYNNEI. The CDR3 region is CASTGEGEKLFF. The CDR3 coding sequence is TGTGCCTCTACAGGGGAGGGTGAAAAACTGTTTTTT.

The CDR3 reads CASRTEEPGHLDYEQYF. The CDR3 DNA follows: TGTGCCAGCAGGACGGAGGAACCGGGACACCTAGACTACGAGCAGTACTTC. The chain couples TRBV6-4 to TRBJ2-7; possible D gene TRBD1, 6 bases. CDR1 is MRHNA, CDR2 SNTAGT, per germline. V was clipped by 6 bases and J by 3 bases, with 24 bases between them. The CDR3 runs to 17 residues.

The chain has TRBV30 and TRBJ1-5; D unresolved. Per germline, CDR1 GTSNPN and CDR2 SVGIG (reference sequence). The germline V and J ends were trimmed by 0 bases and 6 bases, with 9 bases remaining between them. The length of the CDR3 is 13 residues. Here the CDR3 reads CAWSVLEGQPQHF. CDR3 DNA: TGTGCCTGGAGTGTTCTTGAAGGTCAGCCCCAGCATTTT. Full variable domain (remainder filled in from reference TRBV30 and TRBJ1-5): SQTIHQWPATLVQPVGSPLSLECTVEGTSNPNLYWYRQAAGRGLQLLFYSVGIGQISSEVPQNLSASRPQDRQFILSSKKLLLSDSGFYLCAWSVLEGQPQHFGDGTRLSIL.

The CDR3 is CASSESVSRDANYEQYF. The CDR3 region has the DNA TGCGCCAGCAGTGAATCGGTTTCTCGGGACGCGAACTACGAGCAGTACTTC. The rearrangement joins TRBV10-2 to TRBJ2-7, with D perhaps matching TRBD1 or TRBD2 (5 bases each). This CDR3 has 17 amino acids. Germline V gene sequence: CDR1 WSHSY, CDR2 SAAADI. V was trimmed by 3 bases and J by 3 bases, leaving 21 bases between them.

This clone showed up just once. The rearrangement uses TRBV7-2 and TRBJ2-7; 10 nucleotides align to TRBD1. With 2 bases clipped from V and 7 bases from J, the junction kept 8 bases outside the gene matches. The CDR3 length is 15 residues. Per the germline V gene, CDR1 is SGHTA and CDR2 is FQGNSA. This chain's CDR3 is CASSLMSGQGGEQYF. In nucleotides, the CDR3 is TGTGCCAGCAGCTTAATGTCCGGACAGGGGGGGGAGCAGTACTTC.

The V call is TRBV4-1, the J call TRBJ2-1; 7 nucleotides line up with TRBD2. Germline V gene sequence: CDR1 MGHRA, CDR2 YSYEKL. CDR3 size: 20 residues. The V gene end was trimmed by 0 bases and the J gene end by 2 bases; junction bases not matched to a gene: 16. The CDR3 spells CASSQDPTPSGTIAYNEQFF. Written as DNA, the CDR3 is TGCGCCAGCAGCCAAGACCCTACCCCGTCCGGGACTATCGCCTACAATGAGCAGTTCTTC.

The rearrangement joins TRBV7-2 to TRBJ2-1; 13 positions match TRBD2. V lost 6 bases to trimming and J lost 15 bases; unmatched junction nucleotides: 11. The CDR3 consists of 14 residues. Germline loops: CDR1 SGHTA, CDR2 FQGNSA. DNA of the CDR3: TGTGCCAGCAGTAAACTAGCGGGAGGGCCGTCGTTGTTCTTC. Encoded protein: CASSKLAGGPSLFF.

This chain links TRBV6-5 with TRBJ2-4; D is ambiguous. Germline values: CDR1 MNHEY, CDR2 SVGAGI. The CDR3 has 14 amino acids. Between the trimmed V and J ends, which lost 4 bases and 7 bases, there was a span of 14 bases. The CDR3 reads CASSSSIGLNIQYF. The CDR3 coding sequence is TGTGCCAGCAGTTCCTCGATTGGGTTGAACATTCAGTACTTC.

The chain links TRBV7-9 to TRBJ2-7, with 9 bases fitting TRBD2. CDR3 length: 13 residues. Germline values: CDR1 SEHNR, CDR2 FQNEAQ (reference sequence). J lost 6 bases, V lost 5 bases, and 5 bases had no gene match. CDR3 in amino acids: CASSPGLAREQYF. In DNA, the CDR3 is TGTGCCAGCAGCCCGGGACTAGCCCGCGAGCAGTACTTC. Full variable domain (remainder filled in from reference TRBV7-9 and TRBJ2-7): DTGVSQNPRHKITKRGQNVTFRCDPISEHNRLYWYRQTLGQGPEFLTYFQNEAQLEKSRLLSDRFSAERPKGSFSTLEIQRTEQGDSAMYLCASSPGLAREQYFGPGTRLTVT.

The V and J genes are TRBV6-1 and TRBJ2-1; D might be TRBD2 (8 bases). Germline V CDR1 and CDR2: MNHNS, SASEGT. This CDR3 has 13 residues. V lost 1 base to trimming and J lost 14 bases, with 15 bases between them. The CDR3 DNA follows: TGTGCCAGCAGTGAAGTAGCGGGACAGATTGAGTTCTTC. Encoded protein: CASSEVAGQIEFF.